This record covers a single T cell receptor (beta chain). Its specificity is unknown. Only in-frame clones appear in the TCRdb table, and some are missing; sequencing was by immunoSEQ multiplex PCR. The sample includes about 2 million clones, roughly 96% of them seen just once. Partitioning of CD4+ cells yielded a CD45RA+ naive subset and a CD45RA-negative memory subset. V dropped 3 bases and J dropped 0 bases, with 13 bases sitting between them. Per germline, CDR1 SGHNT and CDR2 YYREEE (reference sequence). This CDR3 is 15 amino acids long. These data originate in a study of shared clonotypes between healthy human individuals. General study results and limits: Rarefaction demonstrated incomplete sorted-subset sequencing despite large depth.

This TCR was recovered from a man younger than 30 in good health. The sequenced sample consisted of naive CD4+ T cells sorted from blood. Sample subset: CD45RA+ positively selected. This chain uses TRBV5-4 with TRBJ2-7; possible D gene TRBD2, 6 bases. The CDR3 here is CASSSGLVSSYEQYF. The CDR3 DNA reads as TGTGCCAGCAGCTCGGGACTCGTGAGCTCCTACGAGCAGTACTTC.